These 13 T cell receptor beta chains were sequenced from one sample in a study of T cells after yellow fever vaccination. Using its own MiXCR run on the 5' RACE reads, TCRdb lists one record per CDR3 protein. The table includes 240,000 or so distinct CDR3 sequences, 6.9% detected once. Material: CD4+ T cells sorted from PBMCs, obtained 15 days after the yellow fever booster vaccination. The source of these receptors is a man aged 25 to 45 who received the YFV17D yellow fever vaccine.

This clonotype appeared a few times. This chain links TRBV5-1 with TRBJ2-7; D possibly corresponds to TRBD2 (5 bases). Trimming left V 1 base short and J 6 bases short, with 11 bases between. The CDR3 extends over 13 amino acids. Germline values: CDR1 SGHRS, CDR2 YFSETQ. The CDR3 nucleotides read TGCGCCAGCAGCTTGTTCGAGGGCGGCGAGCAGTACTTC. Translated: CASSLFEGGEQYF.

This clonotype showed up many times. The genes are TRBV20-1 and TRBJ2-4; D call uncertain. Germline CDR1 DFQATT, CDR2 SNEGSKA (reference sequence). CDR3 length: 11 amino acids. V lost 7 bases, J lost 5 bases, and 9 bases lay in between. CDR3: CSGPGQNIQYF. Here the CDR3 DNA reads TGCAGTGGTCCAGGTCAAAACATTCAGTACTTC.

This clonotype was counted at least ten times. V usage is TRBV4-3 and J usage is TRBJ2-3; D is perhaps TRBD2 (5 bases). This CDR3 is 16 amino acids long. Germline-derived CDR1 and CDR2 are LGHNA and YSLEER. The V and J ends lost 0 bases and 2 bases respectively, with 12 bases between them. CDR3 residues: CASSQDLRAFTDTQYF. CDR3 nucleotide sequence: TGCGCCAGCAGCCAAGACCTGCGGGCCTTCACAGATACGCAGTATTTT.

This clonotype was counted between two and nine times. The rearrangement uses TRBV5-1 and TRBJ2-1, with a weak D call TRBD2 (7 bases). Trimming removed 4 bases from V and 7 bases from J, with 24 bases in between. This CDR3 has 17 residues. Germline CDR1 is SGHRS and CDR2 is YFSETQ. In DNA form, the CDR3 reads TGCGCCAGCAGCCCAAGGGGGGGTAGCGGGTATACTAATGAGCAGTTCTTC. Its translation is CASSPRGGSGYTNEQFF.

This clonotype was observed a few times. CDR3 bases: TGTGCCAGCAGCCGAACTAGCGGGAGGGGGAACACCGGGGAGCTGTTTTTT. Its protein is CASSRTSGRGNTGELFF. The chain recombines TRBV28 with TRBJ2-2; TRBD2 matches 13 bases. The germline CDR1 and CDR2 sequences are MDHEN and SYDVKM. V gave up 6 bases and J gave up 1 base; unmatched junction bases: 5. This CDR3 has 17 residues.

The V gene is TRBV4-2, the J gene TRBJ2-5; TRBD2 matches 11 bases. J gave up 2 bases and V 3 bases, and 2 bases lay outside the gene matches. The germline CDR1 and CDR2 sequences are LGHNA and YNFKEQ. The CDR3 consists of 15 residues. The CDR3 DNA is TGTGCCAGCAGCCAGGGGACTAGCGGTCAAGAGACCCAGTACTTC. It yields the protein CASSQGTSGQETQYF.

This clonotype showed up just a few times. This chain links TRBV7-2 with TRBJ2-7; the D gene could be TRBD1 or TRBD2 (5 bases each). Germline CDR1 reads SGHTA; CDR2 reads FQGNSA. The CDR3 spans 15 residues. Trimming took off 5 bases at V and 1 base at J, with 15 bases between the two ends. CDR3 region: CASSPSGRTSYEQYF. The CDR3 region has the DNA TGTGCCAGCAGCCCCTCGGGACGGACGTCCTACGAGCAGTACTTC.

A few counts support this clonotype. This chain links TRBV7-2 with TRBJ1-2; D is possibly TRBD1 (6 bases). This CDR3 spans 15 amino acids. Per germline, CDR1 SGHTA and CDR2 FQGNSA. V lost 0 bases, J lost 7 bases, and 15 bases lay in between. Here the CDR3 reads CASSLATQGMGGYTF. The CDR3 DNA is TGTGCCAGCAGCTTAGCAACTCAGGGGATGGGTGGCTACACCTTC.

This clonotype has a count of ten or more. The chain recombines TRBV7-3 with TRBJ2-7; D gene ambiguous. V was cut by 0 bases and J by 6 bases, with 9 bases left in between. The length of the CDR3 is 13 residues. CDR1 and CDR2 from the germline V gene are SGHTA and FQGTGA. The CDR3 region has the DNA TGTGCCAGCAGCTTAACGCCCAGTGGCGAGCAGTACTTC. Its protein product is CASSLTPSGEQYF. The entire variable domain, with the rest obtained from reference TRBV7-3 and TRBJ2-7, is as follows: GAGVSQTPSNKVTEKGKYVELRCDPISGHTALYWYRQSLGQGPEFLIYFQGTGAADDSGLPNDRFFAVRPEGSVSTLKIQRTERGDSAVYLCASSLTPSGEQYFGPGTRLTVT.

Turning to this clonotype: A read error is possible here, since a much larger clone lies one base away. V and J are TRBV29-1 and TRBJ2-3; 8 bases are shared with TRBD1. The CDR3 contains 15 residues. Germline lookup yields CDR1 SQVTM and CDR2 ANQGSEA. This CDR3 is CSSWDRTDGTDTHYF. CDR3 DNA sequence: TGCAGCTCCTGGGACAGGACTGATGGCACAGATACGCATTATTTT.

The sample holds many counts of this clonotype. The rearrangement links TRBV29-1 to TRBJ1-1; TRBD1 aligns across 7 bases. The CDR3 spans 12 residues. Looked up from germline, CDR1 is SQVTM and CDR2 is ANQGSEA. Germline trimming cut 4 bases from V and 10 bases from J; bases unmatched to any gene: 9. The chain's CDR3 is CSVAGRGPLAFF. Written as DNA, the CDR3 is TGCAGCGTTGCCGGGAGGGGGCCCTTAGCTTTCTTT. The full variable domain, rest sourced from reference TRBV29-1 and TRBJ1-1, is SAVISQKPSRDICQRGTSLTIQCQVDSQVTMMFWYRQQPGQSLTLIATANQGSEATYESGFVIDKFPISRPNLTFSTLTVSNMSPEDSSIYLCSVAGRGPLAFFGQGTRLTVV.

This clonotype came up many times. The gene calls are TRBV7-2 and TRBJ2-1; D unresolved. Germline values: CDR1 SGHTA, CDR2 FQGNSA. The V end was cut by 2 bases, the J end by 2 bases, with 16 bases between. The CDR3 contains 17 residues. CDR3 DNA sequence: TGTGCCAGCAGCTTATCCCCCACTAACCACCCCTACAATGAGCAGTTCTTC. Its translation is CASSLSPTNHPYNEQFF.

J is TRBJ1-5 and V is TRBV6-2 or TRBV6-3; D ambiguous. This CDR3 is 16 amino acids long. The ends were cut back, 5 bases at V and 0 bases at J, with 14 bases in the middle. The germline V gene has CDR1 MNHEY and CDR2 SVGEGT. The CDR3: CASSRNGVYSNQPQHF. The CDR3 DNA reads TGTGCCAGCAGTCGAAACGGAGTCTATAGCAATCAGCCCCAGCATTTT.